Below are 18 T cell receptor beta chains sequenced from a single sample in a study of human T cells and chemical hapten exposure. Time point here: patch test 1, 2 weeks after DPC sensitization. Treatment specified: therapeutic diphenylcyclopropenone sensitization with weekly scalp DPC. TCRdb re-derived calls from the RACE reads in MiXCR, one entry per CDR3 protein. The sample yields fewer than 100,000 distinct CDR3 sequences, 12% seen once. Sequenced here: whole blood, sampled in connection with sensitization to the hapten diphenylcyclopropenone (DPC). The receptors were sampled from a woman in her fifties or sixties with alopecia areata. Some clones in this sample may be carry-over from other donors' samples.

This clonotype was picked up many times. V gene TRBV6-5 combines with J gene TRBJ1-1, with TRBD1 matching over 11 bases. Germline CDR1 reads MNHEY; CDR2 reads SVGAGI. The CDR3 covers 15 residues. The J segment lost 4 bases and the V segment lost 2 bases, leaving 3 bases of the junction unmatched. The DNA for the CDR3 is TGTGCCAGCAGTTACACGGGACAGGGGGGCACTGAAGCTTTCTTT. Translated, it gives CASSYTGQGGTEAFF.

At least ten counts were recorded for this clonotype. V and J are TRBV7-9 and TRBJ2-4; tentative D call: TRBD2 (7 bases). The CDR3 is 14 amino acids. Trimming took off 5 bases at V and 14 bases at J, with 22 bases between the two ends. The germline gives CDR1 SEHNR, CDR2 FQNEAQ (reference sequence). In DNA form, the CDR3 reads TGTGCCAGCAGCCGGGGGGCGGCAGGAGGACCCAAGTACTTC. Translation gives CASSRGAAGGPKYF.

This clonotype was seen at least ten times. The V and J genes are TRBV7-6 and TRBJ2-7; D is perhaps TRBD1 or TRBD2 (6 bases each). Trimming removed 1 base at V and 6 bases at J, with 13 bases between. This CDR3 is built from 14 residues. Germline CDR1 reads SGHVS; CDR2 reads FNYEAQ. CDR3 nucleotide sequence: TGTGCCAGCAGCTTAGGAGGGGGGCCCGGCGAGCAGTACTTC. It yields the protein CASSLGGGPGEQYF.

The sample holds one count of this clonotype. The rearrangement joins TRBV9 to TRBJ1-5, with TRBD1 as a possible D gene (6 bases). CDR3 size: 14 residues. From germline, CDR1 is SGDLS and CDR2 YYNGEE. Trimming cost V 0 bases and J 2 bases, with 6 bases left between them. As DNA, the CDR3 is TGTGCCAGCAGCGTAGCAGGGGGCAATCAGCCCCAGCATTTT. Translated, it gives CASSVAGGNQPQHF.

This clonotype was observed at least ten times. The CDR3, as DNA: TGTGCCAGCTCGGGACGGGGGAACACTGAAGCTTTCTTT. Encoded protein: CASSGRGNTEAFF. The V call is TRBV2, the J call TRBJ1-1, with D possibly matching TRBD1 (5 bases). Trimming cost V 8 bases and J 1 base, with 11 bases left between them. Germline V gene lookup returns CDR1 SNHLY and CDR2 FYNNEI. There are 13 residues in the CDR3.

This clonotype was seen at least ten times. The chain recombines TRBV7-6 with TRBJ2-2; D is unclear. The CDR3 runs to 15 residues. Trimming shortened V by 1 base and J by 3 bases, and 9 bases separated the two germline ends. Germline-derived CDR1 and CDR2 are SGHVS and FNYEAQ. The CDR3 protein is CASSLVATYTGELFF. The CDR3 DNA is TGTGCCAGCAGCTTAGTAGCCACCTACACCGGGGAGCTGTTTTTT.

In this sample, this clonotype turned up many times. This chain joins TRBV7-6 and TRBJ2-6; tentative D call: TRBD1 (5 bases). The germline gives CDR1 SGHVS, CDR2 FNYEAQ. Trimming took off 5 bases at V and 0 bases at J, with 11 bases between the two ends. The CDR3 is 16 residues long. CDR3 sequence reads: CASSRDRSSGANVLTF. The CDR3 nucleotides are TGTGCCAGCAGCCGTGACAGAAGCTCTGGGGCCAACGTCCTGACTTTC.

J is TRBJ2-1 and V is TRBV7-3, with a possible D match to TRBD1 (5 bases). Per the germline V gene, CDR1 is SGHTA and CDR2 is FQGTGA. Deletions cut 3 bases from V and 8 bases from J, with 14 bases between. The CDR3 extends over 14 amino acids. CDR3: CASSFRPQGYEQFF. The CDR3 DNA reads TGTGCCAGCAGCTTTCGGCCCCAGGGTTATGAGCAGTTCTTC.

This clonotype was seen more than once but under ten times. V is TRBV11-2 and J is TRBJ2-2, with D unclear. This CDR3 spans 20 amino acids. V lost 3 bases to trimming and J lost 3 bases, with 26 bases between them. Germline assignment: CDR1 SGHAT and CDR2 FQNNGV. CDR3 coding DNA: TGTGCCAGCAGCTTTTTTTTGGCTCCCCCCCGGGCCCGGGACACCGGGGAGCTGTTTTTT. Protein: CASSFFLAPPRARDTGELFF.

This clonotype was detected many times. In DNA, the CDR3 is TGCGCCAGCAGCCTATCCTCAGGCTTTGGGCGAAACATTCAGTACTTC. This codes for CASSLSSGFGRNIQYF. J is TRBJ2-4 and V is TRBV5-1; D uncertain. The CDR3 sequence is 16 residues long. V was cut by 4 bases and J by 6 bases, with 20 bases left in between. Germline V gives CDR1 SGHRS, CDR2 YFSETQ.

In this sample, this clonotype turned up a few times. V and J are TRBV5-4 and TRBJ2-5, with D unresolved. The CDR3 sequence is 15 residues long. From germline, CDR1 is SGHNT and CDR2 YYREEE (reference sequence). Trimming pared 8 bases from V and 1 base from J, leaving 18 bases between. CDR3 DNA sequence: TGTGCCAGTACCCGGCCCCGTTGGGTCCAAGAGACCCAGTACTTC. Its protein is CASTRPRWVQETQYF.

This clonotype was detected a few times. The chain employs TRBV6-6 and TRBJ2-2; 8 bases are shared with TRBD1. CDR3 length equals 16 residues. Germline lookup yields CDR1 MNHNY and CDR2 SVGAGI (reference sequence). With V trimmed by 5 bases and J by 0 bases, 5 bases remained unmatched. CDR3 sequence: CASSPTGESNTGELFF. The DNA of the CDR3 is TGTGCCAGCAGTCCGACAGGGGAGTCGAACACCGGGGAGCTGTTTTTT.

This clonotype turned up a few times. The V call is TRBV12-3 or TRBV12-4, the J call TRBJ1-1, with a weak D call TRBD1 (5 bases). The V end lost 6 bases, the J end lost 6 bases, and 17 bases lay between the germline ends. This CDR3 has 14 amino acids. As DNA, the CDR3 is TGTGCCAGCAGCCGGGACGGAAATAGCCCTGAAGCTTTCTTT. It encodes CASSRDGNSPEAFF.

This clonotype was observed a few times. The chain uses TRBV27 and TRBJ1-1; D not resolved. The germline gives CDR1 MNHEY, CDR2 SMNVEV (reference sequence). This CDR3 contains 15 residues. Between the trimmed V and J ends, which lost 3 bases and 3 bases, there was a span of 14 bases. This CDR3 is CASSLPGRIHTEAFF. The CDR3 DNA reads as TGTGCCAGCAGTTTGCCGGGTCGGATTCACACTGAAGCTTTCTTT.

This chain links TRBV12-3 or TRBV12-4 with TRBJ1-5, with a possible D match to TRBD1 (5 bases). The germline V and J ends were trimmed by 7 bases and 1 base, with 11 bases remaining between them. The CDR3 spans 14 residues. CDR3 region: CASNMGGSNQPQHF. The CDR3 DNA is TGTGCCAGCAATATGGGGGGGAGCAATCAGCCCCAGCATTTT.

This clonotype was seen a handful of times. The gene calls are TRBV3-1 and TRBJ1-1; the D gene is possibly TRBD1 (5 bases). This CDR3 has 13 residues. Germline CDR1 reads LGHDT; CDR2 reads YNNKEL (reference sequence). V was pared by 5 bases and J by 8 bases, with 15 bases between. Here the CDR3 reads CASSTQTATEAFF. CDR3 coding DNA: TGTGCCAGCAGCACACAGACAGCGACAGAAGCTTTCTTT.

This clonotype turned up a few times. The gene calls are TRBV12-3 or TRBV12-4 and TRBJ2-5; D not resolved. This CDR3 has 14 amino acids. Trimming shortened V by 6 bases and J by 2 bases, and 13 bases separated the two germline ends. The CDR3 DNA sequence: TGTGCCAGCAGACCCCTCGAGTCTCAAGAGACCCAGTACTTC. Its protein product is CASRPLESQETQYF.

This clonotype came up a few times. The CDR3 spells CSVSGQLNTEAFF. DNA for the CDR3: TGCAGCGTCTCCGGACAGTTGAACACTGAAGCTTTCTTT. The rearrangement joins TRBV29-1 to TRBJ1-1, with D possibly being TRBD1 (6 bases). The CDR3 consists of 13 residues. Germline V CDR1 and CDR2: SQVTM, ANQGSEA. The V end lost 6 bases, the J end lost 0 bases, and 11 bases lay between the germline ends. The full variable domain, with the rest looked up from reference TRBV29-1 and TRBJ1-1, is SAVISQKPSRDICQRGTSLTIQCQVDSQVTMMFWYRQQPGQSLTLIATANQGSEATYESGFVIDKFPISRPNLTFSTLTVSNMSPEDSSIYLCSVSGQLNTEAFFGQGTRLTVV.